This T cell receptor beta chain was found in a study of shared clonotypes between healthy human individuals. The wider study: Researchers assigned three CD4 naive, three CD4 memory, two CD8 naive and one CD8 memory plate to each donor. The study's findings and limits: Clonotype sharing among the donors was expected to vary with sequencing depth.

Profiled with immunoSEQ multiplex PCR; TCRdb holds only in-frame clones, not every one. The sample contains about 2.1 million clones, about 94% of which appear only once. This CDR3 spans 15 amino acids. J lost 4 bases, V lost 6 bases, and 11 bases had no gene match. Germline V gives CDR1 MDHEN, CDR2 SYDVKM. CD45RO-negative CD8 cells positively selected for CCR7 made up the naive population, which excluded terminally differentiated effector memory CD45RA+ cells. Donors had no recently reported acute infections or vaccinations and were HIV-negative. The count of this clone is one. The target antigen is unknown.

The sample consisted of naive CD8+ T cells from PBMCs. This TCR was sampled from a man younger than 35 in good health. Some clones in this sample may be carry-over from other donors' samples. V and J are TRBV28 and TRBJ2-7; TRBD1 aligns across 8 bases. The chain's CDR3 is CASSPEDRVRYEQYF. The CDR3, as DNA: TGTGCCAGCAGCCCAGAGGACAGGGTCAGGTACGAGCAGTACTTC.